This T cell receptor (beta chain) originates from a study of blood T cell repertoires in COVID-19. Study-wide context: Sources were T cells, B-cell-depleted T cells, or PBMCs; the material itself was cDNA or gDNA.

The data were produced by immunoSEQ multiplex PCR, yet TCRdb's version contains in-frame clones alone and is incomplete. The sample has some 70,000 clones; approximately 88% are singletons. The ends were cut back, 4 bases at V and 7 bases at J, with 13 bases in the middle. Germline CDR1 is SGHTA and CDR2 is FQGTGA. CDR3 length: 13 amino acids. Source material: peripheral blood. The gene calls are TRBV7-3 and TRBJ1-1; possible D gene TRBD1, 6 bases. This TCR came from an older woman with acute or convalescent COVID-19. The DNA of the CDR3 is TGTGCCAGCAGCTCCCGTCCCAGGGGTGAAGCTTTCTTT. Translation: CASSSRPRGEAFF.